A selection of T cell receptor beta chains follows, all from one sample in a study of T cell responses to AZD1222 COVID-19 vaccine. The assay was immunoSEQ multiplex PCR, and TCRdb's table has in-frame clones only and misses some. The sample has roughly 260,000 clones; more than 80% are singletons. The input for sequencing was peripheral blood, taken on day 0 of AZD1222 vaccination. Every receptor here comes from an adult in good health. Both conserved end residues are part of each CDR3. A D gene is named only where the DNA matches it firmly. The size entry is marked missing in some rows and otherwise reads once, few, many or a size class.

TGTGCCAGCAAACGGGCTGGAAACACCATATATTTT	CASKRAGNTIYF	-	-	TRBV28	TRBJ1-3
TGTGCCAGCAGCTTAGACGGCAGGGTTAATTCACCCCTCCACTTT	CASSLDGRVNSPLHF	-	-	TRBV13	TRBJ1-6
TGTGCCAGCAGTTGGGTGGCAGGCGGCCACGAGCAGTACTTC	CASSWVAGGHEQYF	-	-	TRBV27	TRBJ2-7
TGTGCCAGCAGCTTCCGGACCTCTCGCGTTGAGCAGTTCTTC	CASSFRTSRVEQFF	-	-	TRBV5-8	TRBJ2-1
TGTGCCATCGGTTTCGGAACCGGGGAGCTGTTTTTT	CAIGFGTGELFF	-	-	TRBV10-3	TRBJ2-2
TGTGCCAGCAGCCCTCTTGGGGCCAGCTCTGGAAACACCATATATTTT	CASSPLGASSGNTIYF	-	-	TRBV7-9	TRBJ1-3
TGTGCCAGCAGCCTAGGGACAGATAGAGCACCCCTCCACTTT	CASSLGTDRAPLHF	TRBD1	-	TRBV7-2	TRBJ1-6
TGTGCCAGCAGCTTCGGAGCAGGCCTGTTTTTT	CASSFGAGLFF	-	-	TRBV28	TRBJ1-4
TGTGCCAGCAGTCTGACAGGGACCTACGAGCAGTACTTC	CASSLTGTYEQYF	TRBD1	-	TRBV27	TRBJ2-7
TGTGCCAGCAGTGATGGAGGTCAGCCCCAGCATTTT	CASSDGGQPQHF	-	-	TRBV2	TRBJ1-5
TGTGCCAGCAGTTTCCCTAGTCGGACTGAAGCTTTCTTT	CASSFPSRTEAFF	-	-	TRBV12-3/TRBV12-4	TRBJ1-1
TGTGCCAGCAGTGTGGACAGGGGTCAGCCCCAGCATTTT	CASSVDRGQPQHF	TRBD1	-	TRBV6-4	TRBJ1-5
TGCAGTGGAACCCCCTACAATGAGCAGTTCTTC	CSGTPYNEQFF	-	once	TRBV20-1	TRBJ2-1
TGCGCCAGCAGCCCTATCACAGGGAACGAGCAGTACTTC	CASSPITGNEQYF	-	-	TRBV5-1	TRBJ2-7
TGTGCCAGCAGCCCCTGGGGCGACGAGCAGTACTTC	CASSPWGDEQYF	-	-	TRBV3-1/TRBV3-2	TRBJ2-7
TGTGCCAGCAGTTTGCGGGGGGGGAACTACGAGCAGTACTTC	CASSLRGGNYEQYF	TRBD2	once	TRBV28	TRBJ2-7
TGCGCCAGCAGCACCGGGCGCAACATTCAGTACTTC	CASSTGRNIQYF	-	-	TRBV5-1	TRBJ2-4
TGCGCCAGCAGCTTGGAAGGACAGGGGGCATTGGGGACCCAGTACTTC	CASSLEGQGALGTQYF	TRBD1	-	TRBV5-1	TRBJ2-5
TGTGCCAGCAGCTTAAAGGGGGGACTAGCGGTAAGCTCCTACAATGAGCAGTTCTTC	CASSLKGGLAVSSYNEQFF	TRBD2	-	TRBV13	TRBJ2-1
TGTGCCAGCAGCCGTGGACAGGGGGACACTGAAGCTTTCTTT	CASSRGQGDTEAFF	TRBD1	-	TRBV11-3	TRBJ1-1
TGTGCCAGCAGCCTACTACGACAGGGGGCCGGGGAGCTGTTTTTT	CASSLLRQGAGELFF	TRBD1	-	TRBV14	TRBJ2-2
TGTGCCAGCAGCCCGAGGGGACAGGGAGGTACGCAGTATTTT	CASSPRGQGGTQYF	TRBD1	-	TRBV11-3	TRBJ2-3
TGTGCCAGCAGCCACGCTACAGGGTCTGGCGAAAAACTGTTTTTT	CASSHATGSGEKLFF	-	-	TRBV3-1/TRBV3-2	TRBJ1-4
TGTGCCAGCAGTTTGAACACCGGGGAGCTGTTTTTT	CASSLNTGELFF	-	once	TRBV28	TRBJ2-2
TGCGCCAGCAGCTTGGGCCGGACCGCCGAGCAGTACTTC	CASSLGRTAEQYF	-	-	TRBV5-1	TRBJ2-7
TGTGCCACCAGTGACAGCGGACATTCGGAGGGCCTCCAAGAGACCCAGTACTTC	CATSDSGHSEGLQETQYF	-	-	TRBV24-1	TRBJ2-5
TGTGCCAGCAGCTTGGAGATGTTGGATGGCTACACCTTC	CASSLEMLDGYTF	-	-	TRBV5-6	TRBJ1-2
TGTGCCAGCAGCACCCGGACTAGCGGGGGGGCCGGGGAGCTGTTTTTT	CASSTRTSGGAGELFF	TRBD2	-	TRBV7-2	TRBJ2-2
TGTGCCAGCAGTGAGGACAACAATCAGCCCCAGCATTTT	CASSEDNNQPQHF	-	-	TRBV2	TRBJ1-5